A selection of T cell receptor beta chains follows, all from one sample in a study of STAT5B mutations in CD4+ large granular lymphocyte leukemia. Clones were sequenced by immunoSEQ multiplex PCR, and TCRdb holds only the in-frame ones, with some missing. The top ten hold roughly 45% of the sample, which has about 8,200 clones, about nine tenths seen once. Sequenced sample: PBMCs. These receptors were obtained from a woman in her seventies with CD4+ T-cell large granular lymphocyte leukemia. The CDR3 runs from the conserved cysteine through the conserved F or W. Not all rows give a size; the values are once, few, many and, for expanded clones, a class.

v_call,j_call,clone_size,cdr3_aa
TRBV6-6,TRBJ2-5,-,CASSPGLATRETQYF
TRBV19,TRBJ2-3,-,CASSMMEGGTDTQYF
TRBV5-1,TRBJ1-2,-,CASSSTENYGYTF
TRBV7-2,TRBJ2-5,-,CASSPRSSGVETQYF
TRBV7-2,TRBJ2-7,-,CASSLSGTSYEQYF
TRBV28,TRBJ2-6,-,CASSLSGGVGSGANVLTF
TRBV6-1,TRBJ1-2,-,CASSLGENYGYTF
TRBV25-1,TRBJ2-1,-,CASSLAGYYNEQFF
TRBV6-1,TRBJ2-4,-,CASSEAPGWDIQYF
TRBV6-6,TRBJ1-1,few,CASSWAGTTEAFF
TRBV18,TRBJ2-3,-,CASSFTGTGVIVTDTQYF
TRBV28,TRBJ1-6,-,CASSGTANNSPLHF
TRBV9,TRBJ2-2,-,CASSVGGRTNTGELFF
TRBV7-2,TRBJ1-1,-,CASSLGWGAANPAFF
TRBV7-9,TRBJ2-5,-,CASSRGAQETQYF
TRBV6-6,TRBJ2-5,-,CASSRGLETQYF
TRBV30,TRBJ2-3,-,CAWSSLGTSGGRADTQYF
TRBV7-2,TRBJ2-7,once,CASRGGTSLSYEQYF
TRBV6-5,TRBJ1-2,-,CASGGTVYGYTF
TRBV4-1,TRBJ1-5,-,CASSPGLNQPQHF
TRBV6-6,TRBJ2-1,-,CASTLAGEYNEQFF
TRBV6-1,TRBJ2-6,-,CASSEAIGIGANVLTF
TRBV7-2,TRBJ2-5,-,CASSLGLAGSETQYF
TRBV5-4,TRBJ1-1,once,CASSAGLSSGTPHEAFF
TRBV5-1,TRBJ2-2,-,CASSLLSGTGNTGELFF
TRBV5-1,TRBJ2-7,-,CASSLESYEQYF
TRBV5-1,TRBJ1-1,-,CASSPGISNTEAFF
TRBV6-5,TRBJ1-2,-,CASSYLGQGTGGYTF
TRBV9,TRBJ2-7,-,CASSKGHGYEQYF
TRBV7-9,TRBJ2-6,-,CASNPGGAGANVLTF
TRBV5-5,TRBJ2-1,-,CASSLGLVSSYNEQFF
TRBV7-9,TRBJ2-7,-,CASSLAWGQNYEQYF
TRBV4-3,TRBJ2-5,-,CASSQDRGAVGTQYF
TRBV2,TRBJ2-6,-,CASSTDSGANVLTF
TRBV7-3,TRBJ2-1,-,CASSLRGTGIVHEQFF
TRBV19,TRBJ2-2,-,CASKPSPGTIATGELFF
TRBV6-4,TRBJ2-2,-,CASSDGASGGVPLVTGELFF
TRBV2,TRBJ1-5,-,CASSVQGYNQPQHF
TRBV6-1,TRBJ2-3,-,CASSESGGGSTDTQYF
TRBV9,TRBJ1-6,-,CASSVAEGRVNSPLHF
TRBV6-6,TRBJ1-4,-,CASSLGQGPEKLFF
TRBV11-3,TRBJ1-1,-,CASSLESGVGTEAFF
TRBV5-1,TRBJ1-1,-,CASSAKGELGTEAFF
TRBV9,TRBJ2-2,-,CASKPGQGLGGELFF
TRBV25-1,TRBJ2-3,few,CASSGGRGTDTQYF
TRBV6-4,TRBJ2-3,-,CASSDSGGQDTQYF